This T cell receptor beta chain originates from a study of blood T cells in healthy people across ages. Findings and limits, study-wide: Correlation between TCR beta diversity and naive T cell percentage was strong. Roughly linear declines in TCR beta diversity per million T cells occurred with age.

A remark on this clonotype: Antigen unknown.

A second PCR of roughly 7 to 11 cycles used a sample-barcoded 5' primer and a J-beta primer mix. MiXCR, run by TCRdb on the 5' RACE reads, gives a single entry per CDR3 protein. The sample contains over 500,000 distinct CDR3 sequences, 52% of which appear only once. Germline values: CDR1 DFQATT, CDR2 SNEGSKA (reference sequence). CDR3 length: 15 amino acids. Trimming left V 0 bases short and J 11 bases short, with 21 bases between. Isolation yielded PBMCs, at least 7 million per sample, in every case. This sequence originates from a woman of 80 years or more in good health. This chain joins TRBV20-1 and TRBJ2-3, with D perhaps matching TRBD2 (7 bases). The sequencing input was blood. CDR3 amino acids: CSARDPKGGTGEQYF. DNA for the CDR3: TGCAGTGCTAGAGATCCTAAGGGGGGGACGGGTGAGCAGTATTTT.